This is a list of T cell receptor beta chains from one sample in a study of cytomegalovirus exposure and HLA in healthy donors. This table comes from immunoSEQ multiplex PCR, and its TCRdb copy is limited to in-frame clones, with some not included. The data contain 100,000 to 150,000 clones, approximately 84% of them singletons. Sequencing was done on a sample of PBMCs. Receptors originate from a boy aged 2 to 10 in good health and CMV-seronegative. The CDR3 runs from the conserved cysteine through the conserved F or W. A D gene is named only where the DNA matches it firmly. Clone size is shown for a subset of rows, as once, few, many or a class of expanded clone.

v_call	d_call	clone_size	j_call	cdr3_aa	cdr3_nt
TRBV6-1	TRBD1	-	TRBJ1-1	CASSVEDRVSGMNTEAFF	TGTGCCAGCAGTGTCGAGGACAGGGTTAGCGGAATGAACACTGAAGCTTTCTTT
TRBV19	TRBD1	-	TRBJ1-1	CASSLAGGANTEAFF	TGTGCCAGTAGTTTGGCAGGGGGCGCAAACACTGAAGCTTTCTTT
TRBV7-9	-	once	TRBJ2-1	CASSLGDRLNEQFF	TGTGCCAGCAGCTTAGGAGACAGGCTCAATGAGCAGTTCTTC
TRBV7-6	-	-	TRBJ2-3	CASSLAGGAPDTQYF	TGTGCCAGCAGCTTAGCGGGGGGGGCCCCAGATACGCAGTATTTT
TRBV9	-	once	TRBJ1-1	CASRPDSPEAFF	TGTGCCAGCCGCCCCGACTCCCCTGAAGCTTTCTTT
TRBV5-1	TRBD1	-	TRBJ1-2	CASSTSPGQVDYGYTF	TGCGCCAGCAGCACATCGCCGGGACAGGTGGACTATGGCTACACCTTC
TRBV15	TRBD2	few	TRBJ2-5	CATSRDPLAGQETQYF	TGTGCCACCAGCAGAGATCCCCTAGCGGGTCAGGAGACCCAGTACTTC
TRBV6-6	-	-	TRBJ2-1	CASNPSGLSGEQFF	TGTGCCAGCAATCCCTCGGGTCTTAGTGGTGAGCAGTTCTTC
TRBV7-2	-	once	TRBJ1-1	CASSYERFTEAFF	TGTGCCAGCAGCTATGAGCGGTTCACTGAAGCTTTCTTT
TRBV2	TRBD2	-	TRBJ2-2	CASRELAGGNTGELFF	TGTGCCAGCAGAGAATTAGCGGGGGGGAACACCGGGGAGCTGTTTTTT
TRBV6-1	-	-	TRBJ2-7	CASSAPWDTNSYEQYF	TGTGCCAGCAGTGCCCCTTGGGACACTAACTCCTACGAGCAGTACTTC
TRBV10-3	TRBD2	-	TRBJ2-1	CAISESVGLAFYNEQFF	TGTGCCATCAGTGAGTCGGTAGGACTAGCGTTTTACAATGAGCAGTTCTTC
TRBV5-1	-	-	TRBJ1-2	CASSLVLGREDGYTF	TGCGCCAGCAGCTTGGTTCTCGGCAGGGAGGATGGCTACACCTTC
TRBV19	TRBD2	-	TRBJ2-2	CASSIRGGPNTGELFF	TGTGCCAGTAGTATACGGGGGGGCCCTAACACCGGGGAGCTGTTTTTT
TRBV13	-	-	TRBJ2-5	CASSLGRPLTRQYF	TGTGCCAGCAGCTTAGGGAGGCCCCTTACGAGGCAGTACTTC
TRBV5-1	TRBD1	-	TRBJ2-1	CASSPDRAHYNEQFF	TGCGCCAGCAGCCCGGACAGGGCGCACTACAATGAGCAGTTCTTC
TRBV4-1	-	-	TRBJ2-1	CASSQPPMETNNNEQFF	TGCGCCAGCAGCCAACCCCCTATGGAGACTAATAACAATGAGCAGTTCTTC
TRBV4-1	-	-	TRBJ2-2	CASSEDWNTGELFF	TGCGCCAGCAGCGAGGACTGGAACACCGGGGAGCTGTTTTTT
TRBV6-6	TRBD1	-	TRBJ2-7	CASSYLGDSASDEQYF	TGTGCCAGCAGTTATTTGGGGGACAGCGCTTCGGACGAGCAGTACTTC
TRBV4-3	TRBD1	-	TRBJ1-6	CASSQVSEQGVMYNSPLHF	TGCGCCAGCAGCCAAGTATCGGAACAGGGGGTAATGTATAATTCACCCCTCCACTTT
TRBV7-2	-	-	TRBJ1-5	CASSLTRTDSNQPQHF	TGTGCCAGCAGCTTAACTCGGACAGATAGCAATCAGCCCCAGCATTTT
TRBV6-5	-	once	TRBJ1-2	CASSYSLQGEGGYTF	TGTGCCAGCAGTTACTCGTTACAGGGAGAAGGAGGCTACACCTTC
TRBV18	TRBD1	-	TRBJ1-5	CASSPGTGGNQPQHF	TGTGCCAGCTCACCCGGGACAGGGGGCAATCAGCCCCAGCATTTT
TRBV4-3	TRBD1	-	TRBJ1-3	CASSQLSGQTNTIYF	TGCGCCAGCAGCCAACTTTCGGGACAGACAAACACCATATATTTT
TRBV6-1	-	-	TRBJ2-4	CASSAVWGQNIQYF	TGTGCCAGCAGTGCTGTATGGGGCCAAAACATTCAGTACTTC
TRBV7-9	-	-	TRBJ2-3	CSSSRRDTGEADTQYF	TGTTCCAGCAGCCGACGGGATACGGGGGAGGCAGATACGCAGTATTTT
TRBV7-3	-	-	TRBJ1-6	CASSLNAGPSPLHF	TGTGCCAGCAGCTTAAATGCAGGGCCCTCACCCCTCCACTTT
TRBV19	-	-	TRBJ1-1	CASSILPSLEAFF	TGTGCCAGTAGTATATTGCCATCCCTAGAAGCTTTCTTT
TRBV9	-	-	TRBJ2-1	CASSAGLGGRKQFF	TGTGCCAGCAGCGCGGGACTCGGCGGCAGGAAGCAGTTCTTC